This record concerns one T cell receptor beta chain sequence. This clonotype was picked up many times. Which antigen it targets is not known. Per-base quality was not reported, and no clone a single base away is much larger than it. The sample comes from a study of T-cell memory formation after mild COVID-19 (dated by TCRdb to the early 2020s). As for the study more broadly: TCR sequence clusters from the two donors were found to be largely donor specific. Two young, previously healthy adult volunteers, one female and one male, were included in the cohort. T-cell clones expanding and contracting after mild COVID-19 in two donors were tracked by longitudinal TCRalpha and TCRbeta repertoire sequencing. The paper's findings and limits, for the study overall: The detection of some responding clones in pre-infection memory suggests that pre-existing cross-reactive memory T cells joined the SARS-CoV-2 response. Balanced CD4/CD8 phenotypes were observed for clones contracting from day 15 to 85, whereas a bias towards CD4+ was observed for a second wave of clones expanding from day 15 to 37. Contracting CD4+ clones were located mainly in the CM and EM memory subsets, whereas CD8+ clones were found to be enriched in EMRA. Only two mild cases were covered by the study, and larger cohorts that include severe cases with pre-infection samples were considered necessary. SARS-CoV-2 specificity was not confirmed for the second-wave clones peaking on day 37.

Ficoll-Paque density gradient centrifugation was the method used to isolate PBMCs. CDR3 length: 17 amino acids, cysteine to phenylalanine. The retained sequence is limited to the CDR3, 51 bases, with the frame set at the first base. CDR1 and CDR2 were assigned from the germline V gene as MGHRA and YSYEKL. Cut back by 4 bases and 0 bases, the V and J ends lie 18 bases apart. The reads were generated on an Illumina NovaSeq 6000. Using 5'RACE with constant-segment primers, TCRalpha and TCRbeta cDNA libraries were constructed, with sample barcodes and unique molecular identifiers added in the process. RNA was extracted from every sample with Trizol reagent. Libraries were amplified in two PCR steps, with a second sample barcode and Illumina TruSeq adapters added in the second step. Sequencing of libraries was performed on an Illumina NovaSeq with 2 x 150 bp paired-end reads. In the original analysis: With migec v1.2.7, reads were demultiplexed and then collapsed into UMI-guided consensus sequences. Using mixcr v2.1.11, UMI consensuses were aligned to TRA and TRB V and J templates and then assembled into clonotypes. A clonotype was counted as expanded or contracted only if both edgeR and NoisET called the change significant, with noise models trained on biological replicates. edgeR calls used a false discovery rate-adjusted p below 0.01 and a log2 fold-change threshold of 1. PCA with hierarchical clustering of max-normalized trajectories of the 1000 most abundant clonotypes was used as exploratory dynamics analysis. The CD4 or CD8 phenotype of responding clones was assigned using the separately sequenced CD4+ and CD8+ repertoires. Starting from the raw public reads, TCRdb applied fastp trimming at Q25, assembled clones with MiXCR and retained in-frame beta chains. Identical CDR3 protein sequences are pooled into one entry, listed with their most common genes and DNA. The V and J calls were not made by the authors but by TCRdb's processing. This sample comprises 220,000 or so distinct CDR3 sequences, over 9.5% of them detected only once. In total, the top ten clones hold roughly 4% of the sample.

This TCR was recovered from a man between 18 and 29 years old who had mild COVID-19 (a few samples of this study predate the infection). The sample titles of this study are shuffled in the database, so cell type and time point are left out; the donor was told from shared clones. Here the chain combines TRBV4-1 and TRBJ1-2, with the D gene too uncertain to name. The material sequenced was PBMCs or a T cell subset sorted from them (not recorded which). The bases read TGCGCCAGCAGCCCCCCAGGAAGGGCGAGAGCTAACTATGGCTACACCTTC. Its protein product is CASSPPGRARANYGYTF.